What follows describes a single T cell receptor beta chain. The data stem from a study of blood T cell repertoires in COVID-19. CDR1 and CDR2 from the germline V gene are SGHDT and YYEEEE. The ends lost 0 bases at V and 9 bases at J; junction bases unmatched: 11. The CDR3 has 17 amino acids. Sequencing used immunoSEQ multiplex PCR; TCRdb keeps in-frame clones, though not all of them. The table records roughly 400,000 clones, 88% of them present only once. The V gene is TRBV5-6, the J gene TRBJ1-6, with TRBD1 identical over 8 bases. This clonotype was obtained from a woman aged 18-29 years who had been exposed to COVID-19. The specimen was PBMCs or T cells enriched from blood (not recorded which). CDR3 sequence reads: CASSLGPGQGYGSPLHF. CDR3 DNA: TGTGCCAGCAGCTTGGGCCCAGGACAGGGATATGGTTCACCCCTCCACTTT.